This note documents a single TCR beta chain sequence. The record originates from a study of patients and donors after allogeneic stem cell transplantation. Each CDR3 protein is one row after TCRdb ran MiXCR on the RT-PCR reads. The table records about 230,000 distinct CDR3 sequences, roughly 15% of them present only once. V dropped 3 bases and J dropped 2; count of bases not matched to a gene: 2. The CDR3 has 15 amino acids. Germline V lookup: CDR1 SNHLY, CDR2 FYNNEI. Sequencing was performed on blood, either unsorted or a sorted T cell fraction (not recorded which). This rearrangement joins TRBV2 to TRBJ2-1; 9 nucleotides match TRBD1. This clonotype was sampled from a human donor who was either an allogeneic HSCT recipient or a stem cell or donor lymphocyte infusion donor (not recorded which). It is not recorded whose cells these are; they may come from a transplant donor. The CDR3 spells CASSEDRGAYNEQFF. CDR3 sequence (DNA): TGTGCCAGCAGTGAGGACAGGGGAGCCTACAATGAGCAGTTCTTC.